This TCR beta chain was captured in a study of blood T cell repertoires in COVID-19. For the study at large: From T cells, B-cell-depleted T cells, or PBMCs came the material, which was cDNA or gDNA.

V gave up 1 base and J gave up 4 bases, with 11 bases separating them. Germline V CDR1 and CDR2: SGHKS, YYEKEE (reference sequence). The CDR3 extends over 15 amino acids. Only in-frame clones appear in the TCRdb table, and some are missing; sequencing was by immunoSEQ multiplex PCR. Of 200,000 to 250,000 clones listed, over 60% are singletons. The genes are TRBV5-5 and TRBJ1-4; no clear D. Sequencing input: peripheral blood. The sequence was obtained from a woman in her 70s with acute or convalescent COVID-19. DNA of the CDR3: TGTGCCAGCAGCTTGTTGGGAGGGAGTAATGAAAAACTGTTTTTT. Amino acid sequence: CASSLLGGSNEKLFF.